This T cell receptor beta chain derives from a study of T-cell memory formation after mild COVID-19. At the level of the study: Across donors, TCR clusters were largely donor specific.

The ends lost 6 bases at V and 0 bases at J; junction bases unmatched: 3. This CDR3 is built from 16 residues. A 5'RACE reaction primed in the constant segment made cDNA libraries of TCR alpha and TCR beta, and these carried sample barcodes and UMIs. TCRdb processed the 5' RACE reads anew with MiXCR; each CDR3 protein has one entry. This table holds roughly 150,000 distinct CDR3 sequences, roughly 15% found once. Overall study findings and caveats: The study detected some responding clones in pre-infection memory, suggesting cross-reactive memory joined. CD4+ contracting clones lay mainly in CM and EM, CD8+ ones in EMRA.

Notes on this clonotype: No antigen is known for it.

The sequence was collected from an adult woman who had mild COVID-19 (a few samples of this study predate the infection). Cell type and time point are not known. Sequences were obtained from PBMCs or a T cell subset sorted from them (not recorded which). The rearrangement links TRBV12-3 or TRBV12-4 to TRBJ2-4, with 12 bases that match TRBD1. CDR3 coding DNA: TGTGCCAGCAGGCCGGGACAGGGGGCAGCCAAAAACATTCAGTACTTC. Translating gives CASRPGQGAAKNIQYF.